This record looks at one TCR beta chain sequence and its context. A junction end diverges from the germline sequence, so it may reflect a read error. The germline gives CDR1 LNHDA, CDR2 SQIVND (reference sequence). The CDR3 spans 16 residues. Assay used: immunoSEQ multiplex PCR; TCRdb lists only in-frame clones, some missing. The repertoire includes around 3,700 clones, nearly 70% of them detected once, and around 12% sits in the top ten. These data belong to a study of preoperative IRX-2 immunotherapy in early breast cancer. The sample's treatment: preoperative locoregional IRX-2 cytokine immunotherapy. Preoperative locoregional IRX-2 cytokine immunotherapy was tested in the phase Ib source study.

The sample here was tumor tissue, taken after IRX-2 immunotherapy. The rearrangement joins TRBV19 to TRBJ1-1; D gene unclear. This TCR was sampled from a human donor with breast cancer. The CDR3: CASSIAYWVSNSEAFF. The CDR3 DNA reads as TGTGCCAGTAGTATAGCGTATTGGGTTTCAAACAGTGAAGCTTTCTTT.